The 23 T cell receptor beta chains in this list originate from one sample, sequenced in a study of T cell repertoires in cytomegalovirus infection. Via MiXCR, TCRdb re-called the reads, giving one row per CDR3 protein. The sample has some 400,000 distinct CDR3 sequences, 15% to 20% seen once. Material for sequencing was PBMCs. Receptor source: a human donor in good health (CMV status not recorded). Some clones in this sample may be carry-over from other donors' samples.

The sample holds many counts of this clonotype. The chain carries TRBV7-2 and TRBJ2-5; D might be TRBD1 (5 bases). The CDR3 runs to 12 residues. V lost 3 bases, J lost 9 bases, and 11 bases lay in between. Germline lookup yields CDR1 SGHTA and CDR2 FQGNSA. The CDR3 region is CASSLGLGAQYF. The CDR3 DNA is TGTGCCAGCAGCTTGGGGCTTGGGGCCCAGTACTTC. Filled out from reference TRBV7-2 and TRBJ2-5, the complete variable domain reads GAGVSQSPSNKVTEKGKDVELRCDPISGHTALYWYRQSLGQGLEFLIYFQGNSAPDKSGLPSDRFSAERTGGSVSTLTIQRTQQEDSAVYLCASSLGLGAQYFGPGTRLLVL.

This clonotype was seen more than once but under ten times. The rearrangement uses TRBV4-3 and TRBJ2-3; 8 bases are shared with TRBD2. From germline, CDR1 is LGHNA and CDR2 YSLEER. This CDR3 is built from 15 residues. V dropped 0 bases and J dropped 4; count of bases not matched to a gene: 3. For the CDR3, the DNA is TGCGCCAGCAGCCAAGATGCGGGAGGCCCAGATACGCAGTATTTT. Encoded protein: CASSQDAGGPDTQYF.

The CDR3 DNA sequence: TGTGCCAGCAGAAGACTAGCGGGAGTAACCGGGGAGCTGTTTTTT. Translation: CASRRLAGVTGELFF. The chain links TRBV2 to TRBJ2-2; 12 nucleotides match TRBD2. The germline V gene has CDR1 SNHLY and CDR2 FYNNEI. The J segment lost 5 bases and the V segment lost 6 bases, leaving 4 bases of the junction unmatched. The length of the CDR3 is 15 residues. Filled out from reference TRBV2 and TRBJ2-2, the complete variable domain reads EPEVTQTPSHQVTQMGQEVILRCVPISNHLYFYWYRQILGQKVEFLVSFYNNEISEKSEIFDDQFSVERPDGSNFTLKIRSTKLEDSAMYFCASRRLAGVTGELFFGEGSRLTVL.

The V gene is TRBV20-1, the J gene TRBJ1-3; D is unclear. Germline V gives CDR1 DFQATT, CDR2 SNEGSKA (reference sequence). The CDR3 runs to 13 residues. V lost 3 bases to trimming and J lost 0 bases, with 6 bases between them. CDR3 bases: TGCAGTGCTAGTCCCATCTCTGGAAACACCATATATTTT. Its protein product is CSASPISGNTIYF.

A few counts support this clonotype. The chain couples TRBV19 to TRBJ2-7; D unresolved. CDR3 size: 13 residues. V was shortened by 7 bases and J by 8 bases, with 18 bases between the two germline ends. Germline CDR1 is LNHDA and CDR2 is SQIVND (reference sequence). In DNA form, the CDR3 reads TGTGCCAGTACCTCCGGACCTAGTGTCAAGCAGTACTTC. Amino acid sequence: CASTSGPSVKQYF.

This clonotype came up many times. This chain's CDR3 is CATQQGAGARGWDYNEQFF. The CDR3 DNA reads TGTGCCACCCAACAGGGGGCGGGAGCTAGAGGCTGGGACTACAATGAGCAGTTCTTC. This chain uses TRBV10-3 with TRBJ2-1; 9 bases fit TRBD1. Trimming removed 10 bases from V and 3 bases from J; junction bases left unmatched: 22. The CDR3 loop spans 19 amino acids. Germline loops: CDR1 ENHRY, CDR2 SYGVKD.

The rearrangement uses TRBV4-1 and TRBJ2-2; D unclear. The CDR3 contains 13 residues. Germline V gene lookup returns CDR1 MGHRA and CDR2 YSYEKL. Trimming cost V 3 bases and J 6 bases, with 8 bases left between them. The CDR3 sequence: CASSQPTAGELFF. The CDR3 DNA sequence: TGCGCCAGCAGCCAGCCTACGGCCGGGGAGCTGTTTTTT.

This clonotype was picked up many times. This sequence joins TRBV7-2 and TRBJ2-7; D is uncertain. V was trimmed by 1 base and J by 2 bases, leaving 15 bases between them. Germline V gene sequence: CDR1 SGHTA, CDR2 FQGNSA. The CDR3 has 16 amino acids. In DNA, the CDR3 is TGTGCCAGCAGCTTAGGAGGACGGAGCCCTACCTACGAGCAGTACTTC. It specifies CASSLGGRSPTYEQYF.

This clonotype was counted between two and nine times. The CDR3 region is CASSSGRTGYGYTF. Written as DNA, the CDR3 is TGTGCCAGCAGTTCGGGACGGACAGGCTATGGCTACACCTTC. The genes are TRBV12-3 or TRBV12-4 and TRBJ1-2; 7 nucleotides align to TRBD1. The CDR3 consists of 14 residues. Germline trimming cut 4 bases from V and 4 bases from J; bases unmatched to any gene: 6.

This clonotype was detected once. This chain links TRBV11-2 with TRBJ1-5; 7 bases are shared with TRBD1. The CDR3 sequence is 14 residues long. From germline, CDR1 is SGHAT and CDR2 FQNNGV. Unmatched junction bases numbered 7, after V lost 3 bases and J lost 8 bases. Here the CDR3 DNA reads TGTGCCAGCAGCTTTTCAGGGGGGGGTGAGCCCCAGCATTTT. It yields the protein CASSFSGGGEPQHF.

The V gene is TRBV19, the J gene TRBJ1-5, with 9 bases aligning to TRBD1. The CDR3 has 15 residues. Germline V gene sequence: CDR1 LNHDA, CDR2 SQIVND (reference sequence). Trimming removed 5 bases from V and 2 bases from J; junction bases left unmatched: 4. In nucleotides, the CDR3 is TGTGCCAGTAGTGCGGGGGACAGGGGCAATCAGCCCCAGCATTTT. Amino acid sequence: CASSAGDRGNQPQHF.

The chain recombines TRBV7-7 with TRBJ2-7; D might be TRBD2 (5 bases). This CDR3 comprises 14 residues. From germline, CDR1 is SSHAT and CDR2 FNYEAQ (reference sequence). Deletions cut 4 bases from V and 1 base from J, with 11 bases between. CDR3 loop: CASSSQEDSYEQYF. CDR3 nucleotide sequence: TGTGCCAGCAGCTCTCAGGAGGATTCCTACGAGCAGTACTTC.

The chain joins TRBV4-1 to TRBJ1-5; tentative D call: TRBD1 (5 bases). The V gene's germline CDR1 is MGHRA and CDR2 YSYEKL. With 0 bases removed from V and 5 bases from J, the gap between germline ends came to 17 bases. The CDR3 covers 17 residues. CDR3: CASSQEAGRDPDQPQHF. DNA for the CDR3: TGCGCCAGCAGCCAAGAGGCCGGCAGGGATCCCGATCAGCCCCAGCATTTT.

This clonotype was counted ten times or more. The chain employs TRBV7-3 and TRBJ2-5; TRBD2 matches at 12 bases. Germline CDR1 is SGHTA and CDR2 is FQGTGA. The CDR3 extends over 17 amino acids. With V trimmed by 5 bases and J by 2 bases, 9 bases remained unmatched. The CDR3 bases are TGTGCCAGCAGCCCAGGACTAGCGGGGCCCGAACAAGAGACCCAGTACTTC. The encoded protein is CASSPGLAGPEQETQYF.

Only a few counts were recorded for this clonotype. The genes are TRBV7-2 and TRBJ2-3, with D possibly matching TRBD2 (5 bases). Germline V gives CDR1 SGHTA, CDR2 FQGNSA. This CDR3 region has 12 residues. Trimming left V 7 bases short and J 5 bases short, with 10 bases between. The CDR3 sequence: CASTPGGDTQYF. The CDR3 DNA reads as TGTGCCAGCACGCCTGGAGGAGATACGCAGTATTTT.

A few counts support this clonotype. The chain links TRBV29-1 to TRBJ2-3; 8 positions match TRBD1. The trim removed 5 bases at V and 0 bases at J, leaving 10 bases unmatched. The CDR3 is 16 residues long. The V gene's germline CDR1 is SQVTM and CDR2 ANQGSEA. This CDR3 is CSVRPTGAFSTDTQYF. The CDR3 DNA reads as TGCAGCGTTCGACCGACAGGGGCTTTTAGCACAGATACGCAGTATTTT.

This clonotype turned up a few times. The chain links TRBV14 to TRBJ1-2; D unclear. CDR3 length equals 13 residues. V lost 3 bases, J lost 2 bases, and 7 bases lay in between. Germline V gene data show CDR1 as SGHDN and CDR2 as FVKESK. The CDR3 DNA follows: TGTGCCAGCAGCCACGACGAGAACTATGGCTACACCTTC. This translates into CASSHDENYGYTF.

This clonotype has at least ten counts. V is TRBV7-8 and J is TRBJ2-3, with 8 bases that match TRBD2. Germline CDR1 and CDR2: SGHVS and FQNEAQ. The CDR3 totals 17 residues. Unmatched junction bases numbered 11, after V lost 4 bases and J lost 2 bases. Written as DNA, the CDR3 is TGTGCCAGCAGCTACCCCGGGGGCGGGGGGTCCACAGATACGCAGTATTTT. Translating gives CASSYPGGGGSTDTQYF.

This clonotype has only a few counts. This chain connects TRBV6-2 or TRBV6-3 to TRBJ2-7; 9 bases fit TRBD2. J lost 5 bases, V lost 0 bases, and 5 bases had no gene match. The CDR3 runs 15 residues. Germline CDR1 reads MNHEY; CDR2 reads SVGEGT. As DNA, the CDR3 is TGTGCCAGCAGTTACTCCAGCGGGAGGCCCAACGAGCAGTACTTC. Protein sequence: CASSYSSGRPNEQYF.

This clonotype was observed many times. The rearrangement uses TRBV11-1 and TRBJ2-6, with D unresolved. The CDR3 has 17 amino acids. Germline CDR1 and CDR2: SGHAT and FQDESV (reference sequence). V was shortened by 2 bases and J by 0 bases, with 11 bases between the two germline ends. The CDR3 is CASSLMGGRSGANVLTF. The CDR3 coding sequence is TGTGCCAGCAGCTTAATGGGCGGACGCTCTGGGGCCAACGTCCTGACTTTC.

This clonotype was observed a handful of times. The chain carries TRBV28 and TRBJ1-1; the D gene is possibly TRBD1 (6 bases). CDR3 length: 13 residues. Germline values: CDR1 MDHEN, CDR2 SYDVKM. V was cut by 6 bases and J by 9 bases, with 17 bases left in between. CDR3 sequence: CASSTNRQVQAFF. CDR3 bases: TGTGCCAGCAGCACGAACAGACAGGTTCAAGCTTTCTTT.

The chain has TRBV7-2 and TRBJ2-7; a possible D gene is TRBD1 (6 bases). Germline values: CDR1 SGHTA, CDR2 FQGNSA. The CDR3 is made up of 15 amino acids. The V end lost 1 base, the J end lost 2 bases, and 12 bases lay between the germline ends. The CDR3 reads CASSLGGTRAYEQYF. DNA of the CDR3: TGTGCCAGCAGCTTAGGAGGGACAAGGGCCTACGAGCAGTACTTC.

The genes are TRBV20-1 and TRBJ2-5, with TRBD1 matching 10 bases. Losses at the gene ends were 4 bases for V and 3 bases for J; bases not matched to a gene: 14. The length of the CDR3 is 17 residues. Germline CDR1 reads DFQATT; CDR2 reads SNEGSKA (reference sequence). CDR3 loop: CSAKPGQGKIGEETQYF. The CDR3 nucleotides are TGCAGTGCTAAACCGGGACAGGGGAAGATAGGGGAAGAGACCCAGTACTTC.